This TCR beta chain was sequenced in a study of T-cell memory formation after mild COVID-19. TCRdb ran MiXCR on the 5' RACE reads and lists one entry per CDR3 protein. The sample lists some 150,000 distinct CDR3 sequences; over 6% were seen once. With 2 bases removed from V and 4 bases from J, the gap between germline ends came to 2 bases. Per germline, CDR1 ENHRY and CDR2 SYGVKD. The CDR3 consists of 11 residues. This clonotype was found many times. Antigen specificity is unknown. Since a much larger clone is just one base distant, this may be a read error. Findings of the study overall: Clonal second-wave expansions that peaked on day 37 had unconfirmed SARS-CoV-2 specificity.

The chain carries TRBV10-3 and TRBJ2-5; D gene uncertain. The sequence came from an adult woman who had mild COVID-19 (a few samples of this study predate the infection). Cell type and time point are not known. Sample: PBMCs or a T cell subset sorted from them (not recorded which). The CDR3 reads CAISELETQYF. CDR3 coding DNA: TGTGCCATCAGTGAGCTAGAGACCCAGTACTTC.